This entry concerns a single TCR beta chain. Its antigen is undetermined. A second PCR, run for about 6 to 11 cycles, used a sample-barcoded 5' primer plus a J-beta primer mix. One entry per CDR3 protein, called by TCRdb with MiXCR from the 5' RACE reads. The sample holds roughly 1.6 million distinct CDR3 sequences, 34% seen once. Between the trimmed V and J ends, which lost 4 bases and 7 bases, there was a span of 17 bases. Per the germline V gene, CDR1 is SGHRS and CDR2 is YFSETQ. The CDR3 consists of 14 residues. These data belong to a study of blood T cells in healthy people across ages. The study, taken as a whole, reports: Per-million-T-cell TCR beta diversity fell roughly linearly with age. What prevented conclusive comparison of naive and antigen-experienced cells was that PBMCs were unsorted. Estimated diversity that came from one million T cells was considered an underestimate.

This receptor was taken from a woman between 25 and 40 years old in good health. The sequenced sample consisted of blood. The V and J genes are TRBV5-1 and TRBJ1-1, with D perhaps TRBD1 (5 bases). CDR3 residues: CASSRQAGEVEAFF. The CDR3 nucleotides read TGCGCCAGCAGCCGACAAGCGGGGGAGGTTGAAGCTTTCTTT.